These T cell receptor beta chains were read from a single sample in a study of T cells after yellow fever vaccination. From the 5' RACE reads, TCRdb called clonotypes with MiXCR, one entry per CDR3 protein. This table holds about 260,000 distinct CDR3 sequences, 10% to 15% found once. Sequences were derived from CD4+ T cells sorted from PBMCs, sampled 45 days after the yellow fever booster vaccination. The receptors come from a man younger than 40 who received the YFV17D yellow fever vaccine. Each CDR3 is given with its conserved first and last residue. D genes are given only for firm matches. Size tells how often a clone was seen (once, few, many) or the class of an expanded clone, and some rows leave it out.

CDR3 protein | CDR3 DNA | D gene | J gene | V gene | clone size
CASSLERAGTDTQYF | TGCGCCAGCAGCTTGGAACGGGCGGGAACAGATACGCAGTATTTT | . | TRBJ2-3 | TRBV5-1 | .
CSVTHRGRSYEQYF | TGCAGCGTTACCCACAGGGGCCGCTCCTACGAGCAGTACTTC | TRBD1 | TRBJ2-7 | TRBV29-1 | many
CASSQPMNTEAFF | TGTGCCAGCAGCCAACCGATGAACACTGAAGCTTTCTTT | . | TRBJ1-1 | TRBV3-1 | few
CSASRASGRNEQFF | TGCAGTGCATCTAGGGCTAGCGGGAGAAATGAGCAGTTCTTC | TRBD2 | TRBJ2-1 | TRBV20-1 | .
CASSPTGAGRGRETQYF | TGTGCCAGCAGCCCAACTGGAGCGGGCCGCGGTCGAGAGACCCAGTACTTC | . | TRBJ2-5 | TRBV7-8 | many
CSASYSGDNEQFF | TGCAGTGCTAGTTATAGCGGGGACAATGAGCAGTTCTTC | TRBD2 | TRBJ2-1 | TRBV20-1 | .
CASSLGRGRETQYF | TGTGCCAGCAGCTTAGGAAGGGGAAGAGAGACCCAGTACTTC | . | TRBJ2-5 | TRBV7-2 | many
CASSYAGQPQHF | TGTGCCAGCAGTTACGCGGGTCAGCCCCAGCATTTT | . | TRBJ1-5 | TRBV6-6 | .
CASSSFSPSSEQFF | TGTGCCAGCAGCTCCTTTAGCCCGAGCAGTGAGCAGTTCTTC | . | TRBJ2-1 | TRBV7-8 | few
CASSLTRQMPLYF | TGTGCCAGCAGCCTCACTCGACAGATGCCCTTGTACTTC | . | TRBJ2-7 | TRBV3-1 | few
CASSPFRDEKLFF | TGTGCCAGCAGTCCCTTTCGGGATGAAAAACTGTTTTTT | . | TRBJ1-4 | TRBV6-6 | .
CASSGRATGGLETQYF | TGTGCCAGCAGCGGACGGGCAACGGGTGGATTGGAGACCCAGTACTTC | . | TRBJ2-5 | TRBV9 | few
CASSFSASEQFF | TGTGCCAGCAGCTTCTCAGCGAGTGAGCAGTTCTTC | . | TRBJ2-1 | TRBV7-2 | .
CASSLRTGTHGETQYF | TGTGCCAGCAGCTTGAGGACGGGGACCCACGGTGAGACCCAGTACTTC | . | TRBJ2-5 | TRBV5-6 | .
CSARSQGADGELFF | TGCAGTGCTAGATCACAGGGGGCTGACGGGGAGCTGTTTTTT | TRBD1 | TRBJ2-2 | TRBV20-1 | many
CASSFWEVKYSGEQYF | TGTGCCAGCAGCTTTTGGGAGGTCAAATATTCCGGCGAGCAGTACTTC | . | TRBJ2-7 | TRBV7-2 | .